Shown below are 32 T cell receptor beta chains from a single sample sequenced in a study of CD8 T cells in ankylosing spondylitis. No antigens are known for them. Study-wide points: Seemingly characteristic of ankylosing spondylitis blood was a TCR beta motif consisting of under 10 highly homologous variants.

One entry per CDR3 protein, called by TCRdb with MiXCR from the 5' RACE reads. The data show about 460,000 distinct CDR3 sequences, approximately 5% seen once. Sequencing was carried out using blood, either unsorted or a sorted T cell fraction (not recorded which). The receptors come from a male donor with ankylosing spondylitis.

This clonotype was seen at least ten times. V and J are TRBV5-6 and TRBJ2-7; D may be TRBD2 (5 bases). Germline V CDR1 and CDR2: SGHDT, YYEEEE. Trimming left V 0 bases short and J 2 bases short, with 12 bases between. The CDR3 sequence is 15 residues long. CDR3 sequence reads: CASSLGPGVTYEQYF. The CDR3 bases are TGTGCCAGCAGCTTGGGACCCGGGGTTACCTACGAGCAGTACTTC.

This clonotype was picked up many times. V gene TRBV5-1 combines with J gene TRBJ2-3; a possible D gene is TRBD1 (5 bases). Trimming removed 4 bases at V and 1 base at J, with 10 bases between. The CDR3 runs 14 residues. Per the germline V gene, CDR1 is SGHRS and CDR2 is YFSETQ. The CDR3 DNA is TGCGCCAGCAGCATGACAGTTCGCACAGATACGCAGTATTTT. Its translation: CASSMTVRTDTQYF.

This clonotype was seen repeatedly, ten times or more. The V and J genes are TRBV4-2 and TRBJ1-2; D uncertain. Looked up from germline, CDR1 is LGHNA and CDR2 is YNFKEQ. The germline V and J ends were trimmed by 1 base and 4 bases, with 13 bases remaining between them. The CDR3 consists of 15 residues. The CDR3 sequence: CASSQVEVLGYGYTF. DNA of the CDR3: TGTGCCAGCAGCCAAGTCGAGGTCTTGGGCTATGGCTACACCTTC.

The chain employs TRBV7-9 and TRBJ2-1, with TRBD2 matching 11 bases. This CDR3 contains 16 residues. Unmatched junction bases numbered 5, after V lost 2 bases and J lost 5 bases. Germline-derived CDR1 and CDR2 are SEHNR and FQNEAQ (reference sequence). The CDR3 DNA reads TGTGCCAGCAGCTTACGAGGACTAGCGGGCCACAATGAGCAGTTCTTC. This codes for CASSLRGLAGHNEQFF.

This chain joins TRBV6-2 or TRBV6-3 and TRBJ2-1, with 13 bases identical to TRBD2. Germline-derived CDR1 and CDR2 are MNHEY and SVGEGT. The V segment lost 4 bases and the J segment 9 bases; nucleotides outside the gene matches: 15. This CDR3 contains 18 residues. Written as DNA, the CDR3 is TGTGCCAGCAGTTTTCCGATAACTAGCGGGAGGGCCTGGGGTGAGCAGTTCTTC. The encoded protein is CASSFPITSGRAWGEQFF.

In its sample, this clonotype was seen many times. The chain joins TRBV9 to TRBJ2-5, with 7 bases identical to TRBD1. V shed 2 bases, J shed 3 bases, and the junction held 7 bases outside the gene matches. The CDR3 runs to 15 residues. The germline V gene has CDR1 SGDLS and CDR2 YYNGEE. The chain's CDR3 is CASSVGTANKETQYF. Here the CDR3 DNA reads TGTGCCAGCAGCGTGGGGACAGCAAATAAAGAGACCCAGTACTTC.

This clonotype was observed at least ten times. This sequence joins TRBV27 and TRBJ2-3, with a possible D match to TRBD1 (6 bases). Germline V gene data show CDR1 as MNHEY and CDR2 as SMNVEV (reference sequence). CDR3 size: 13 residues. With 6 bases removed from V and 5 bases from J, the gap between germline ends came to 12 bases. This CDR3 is CASSLQGGDTQYF. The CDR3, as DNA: TGTGCCAGCAGCCTACAGGGTGGAGATACGCAGTATTTT.

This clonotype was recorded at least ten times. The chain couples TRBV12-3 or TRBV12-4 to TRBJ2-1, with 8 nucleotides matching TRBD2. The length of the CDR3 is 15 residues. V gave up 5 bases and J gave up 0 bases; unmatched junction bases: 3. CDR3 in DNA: TGTGCCAGCAGTCGGACTAGCAGCTCCTACAATGAGCAGTTCTTC. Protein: CASSRTSSSYNEQFF.

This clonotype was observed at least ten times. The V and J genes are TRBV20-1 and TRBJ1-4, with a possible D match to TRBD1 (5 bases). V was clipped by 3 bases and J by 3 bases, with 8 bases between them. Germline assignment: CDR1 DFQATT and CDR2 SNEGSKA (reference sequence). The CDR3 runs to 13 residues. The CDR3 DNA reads TGCAGTGCTAGCGGCAGGGCTAATGAAAAACTGTTTTTT. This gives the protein CSASGRANEKLFF.

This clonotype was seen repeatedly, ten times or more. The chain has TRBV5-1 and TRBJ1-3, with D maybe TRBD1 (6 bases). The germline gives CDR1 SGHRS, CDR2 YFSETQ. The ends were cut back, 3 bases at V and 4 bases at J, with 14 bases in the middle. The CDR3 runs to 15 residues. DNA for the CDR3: TGCGCCAGCAGCTACTCACCGGGACAAGGAAACACCATATATTTT. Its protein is CASSYSPGQGNTIYF.

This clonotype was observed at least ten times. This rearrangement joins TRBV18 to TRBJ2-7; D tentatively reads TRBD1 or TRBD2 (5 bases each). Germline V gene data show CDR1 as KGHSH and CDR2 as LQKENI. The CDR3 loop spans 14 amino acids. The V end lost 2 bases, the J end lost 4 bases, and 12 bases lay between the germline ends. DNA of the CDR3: TGTGCCAGCTCACCAGAGGGGCAGGCGTACGAGCAGTACTTC. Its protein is CASSPEGQAYEQYF. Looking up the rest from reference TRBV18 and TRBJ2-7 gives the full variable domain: NAGVMQNPRHLVRRRGQEARLRCSPMKGHSHVYWYRQLPEEGLKFMVYLQKENIIDESGMPKERFSAEFPKEGPSILRIQQVVRGDSAAYFCASSPEGQAYEQYFGPGTRLTVT.

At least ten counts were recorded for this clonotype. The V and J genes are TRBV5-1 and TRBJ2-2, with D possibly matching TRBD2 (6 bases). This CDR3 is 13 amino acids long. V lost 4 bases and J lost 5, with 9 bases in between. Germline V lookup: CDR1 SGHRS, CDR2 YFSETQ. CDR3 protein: CASSRRETGELFF. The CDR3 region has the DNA TGCGCCAGCAGCCGACGGGAGACCGGGGAGCTGTTTTTT.

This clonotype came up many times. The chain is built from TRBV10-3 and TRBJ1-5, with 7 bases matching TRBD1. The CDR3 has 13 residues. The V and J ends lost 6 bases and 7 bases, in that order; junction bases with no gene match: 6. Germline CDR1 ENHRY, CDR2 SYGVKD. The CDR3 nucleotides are TGTGCCATCAGCCGACAGGGTGACCAGCCCCAGCATTTT. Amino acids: CAISRQGDQPQHF.

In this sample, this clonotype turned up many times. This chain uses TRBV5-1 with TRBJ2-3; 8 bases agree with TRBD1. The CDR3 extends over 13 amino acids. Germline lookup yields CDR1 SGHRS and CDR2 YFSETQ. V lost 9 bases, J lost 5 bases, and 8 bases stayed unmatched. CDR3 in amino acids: CATSGQGRDTQYF. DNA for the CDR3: TGCGCCACGTCTGGACAGGGAAGAGATACGCAGTATTTT.

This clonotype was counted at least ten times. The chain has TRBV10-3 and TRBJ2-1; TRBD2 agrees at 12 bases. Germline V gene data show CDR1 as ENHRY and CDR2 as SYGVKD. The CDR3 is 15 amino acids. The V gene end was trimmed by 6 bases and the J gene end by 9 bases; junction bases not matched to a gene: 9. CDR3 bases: TGTGCCATCAGACCCTCTCCTAGCGGGAGGGGTGAGCAGTTCTTC. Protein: CAIRPSPSGRGEQFF.

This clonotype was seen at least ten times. In DNA, the CDR3 is TGCAGCGTTGGGGGGGGTCATCCCGCGAACACCGGGGAGCTGTTTTTT. Translation: CSVGGGHPANTGELFF. The rearrangement uses TRBV29-1 and TRBJ2-2; 7 bases match TRBD2. The CDR3 extends over 16 amino acids. In germline, CDR1 is SQVTM, CDR2 ANQGSEA. V lost 4 bases and J lost 0; bases outside the gene matches: 8.

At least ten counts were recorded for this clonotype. CDR3 bases: TGTGCCAGCAACCCCTGGCGGGGGGCAACTAATGAAAAACTGTTTTTT. Amino acids: CASNPWRGATNEKLFF. The chain recombines TRBV7-9 with TRBJ1-4; possible D gene TRBD1, 5 bases. The germline V gene encodes CDR1 SEHNR and CDR2 FQNEAQ (reference sequence). The CDR3 totals 16 residues. V shed 7 bases and J shed 0 bases, with 15 bases lying between them.

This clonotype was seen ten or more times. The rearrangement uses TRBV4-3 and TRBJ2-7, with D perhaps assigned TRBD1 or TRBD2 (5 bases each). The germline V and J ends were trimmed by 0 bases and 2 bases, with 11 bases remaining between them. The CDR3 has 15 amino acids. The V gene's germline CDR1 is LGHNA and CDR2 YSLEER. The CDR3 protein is CASSQEARGPYEQYF. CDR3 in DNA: TGCGCCAGCAGCCAAGAGGCGAGGGGACCCTACGAGCAGTACTTC.

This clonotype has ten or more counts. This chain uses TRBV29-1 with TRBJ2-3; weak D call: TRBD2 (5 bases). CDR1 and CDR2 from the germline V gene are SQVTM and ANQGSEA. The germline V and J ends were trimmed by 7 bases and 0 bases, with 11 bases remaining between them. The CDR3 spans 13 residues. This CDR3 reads CSARGRSTDTQYF. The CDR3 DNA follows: TGCAGCGCCCGAGGGCGGAGCACAGATACGCAGTATTTT.

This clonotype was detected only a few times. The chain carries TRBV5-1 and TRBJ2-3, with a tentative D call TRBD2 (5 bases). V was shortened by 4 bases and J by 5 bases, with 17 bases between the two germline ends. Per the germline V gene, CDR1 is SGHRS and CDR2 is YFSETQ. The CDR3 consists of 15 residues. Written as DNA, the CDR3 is TGCGCCAGCAGCCCCGAACTAGGGCGAGGAGATACGCAGTATTTT. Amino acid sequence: CASSPELGRGDTQYF.

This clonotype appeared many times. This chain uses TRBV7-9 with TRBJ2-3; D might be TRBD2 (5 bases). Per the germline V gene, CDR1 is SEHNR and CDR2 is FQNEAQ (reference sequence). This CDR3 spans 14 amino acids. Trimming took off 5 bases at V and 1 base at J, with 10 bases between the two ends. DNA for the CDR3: TGTGCCAGCAGCCGAGGGTTGGGCACAGATACGCAGTATTTT. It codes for CASSRGLGTDTQYF.

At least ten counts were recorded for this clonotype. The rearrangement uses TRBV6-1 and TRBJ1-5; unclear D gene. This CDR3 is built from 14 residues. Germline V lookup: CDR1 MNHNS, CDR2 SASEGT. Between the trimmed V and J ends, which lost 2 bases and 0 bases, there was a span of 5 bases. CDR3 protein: CASSESNSNQPQHF. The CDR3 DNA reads TGTGCCAGCAGTGAAAGTAATAGCAATCAGCCCCAGCATTTT.

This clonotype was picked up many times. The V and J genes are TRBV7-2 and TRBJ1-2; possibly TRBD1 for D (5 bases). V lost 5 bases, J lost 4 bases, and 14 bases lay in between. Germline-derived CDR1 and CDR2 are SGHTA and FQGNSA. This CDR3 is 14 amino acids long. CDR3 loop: CASSMGRIIYGYTF. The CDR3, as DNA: TGTGCCAGCAGCATGGGACGGATAATCTATGGCTACACCTTC.

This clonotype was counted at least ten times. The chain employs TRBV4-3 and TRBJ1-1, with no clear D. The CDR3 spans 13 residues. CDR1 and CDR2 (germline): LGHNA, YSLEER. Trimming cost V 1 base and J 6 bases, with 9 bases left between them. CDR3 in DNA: TGCGCCAGCAGCCAAGGTTTGACGGCTGAAGCTTTCTTT. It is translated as CASSQGLTAEAFF.

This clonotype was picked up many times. The chain's CDR3 is CASSERQGPFEQYF. Here the CDR3 DNA reads TGTGCCAGCAGTGAACGCCAGGGGCCCTTCGAGCAGTACTTC. The V gene is TRBV25-1, the J gene TRBJ2-7; D might be TRBD1 (6 bases). V lost 2 bases to trimming and J lost 6 bases, with 14 bases between them. This CDR3 contains 14 residues. Germline CDR1 is MGHDK and CDR2 is SYGVNS.

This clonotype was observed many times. CDR3 DNA sequence: TGTGCCAGCAGTTTATCCCCAGGGGCGTTCTCCTACGAGCAGTACTTC. Its protein product is CASSLSPGAFSYEQYF. The chain recombines TRBV27 with TRBJ2-7; perhaps TRBD1 as D (6 bases). The CDR3 has 16 amino acids. Germline CDR1 MNHEY, CDR2 SMNVEV (reference sequence). V lost 0 bases, J lost 0 bases, and 12 bases lay in between.

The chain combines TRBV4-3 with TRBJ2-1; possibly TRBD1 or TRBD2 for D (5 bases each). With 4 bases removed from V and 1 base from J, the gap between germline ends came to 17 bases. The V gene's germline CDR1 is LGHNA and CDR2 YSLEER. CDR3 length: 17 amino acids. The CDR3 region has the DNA TGCGCCAGCAGCCCTCGGGACCTGCGAGGGTCCTACAATGAGCAGTTCTTC. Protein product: CASSPRDLRGSYNEQFF.

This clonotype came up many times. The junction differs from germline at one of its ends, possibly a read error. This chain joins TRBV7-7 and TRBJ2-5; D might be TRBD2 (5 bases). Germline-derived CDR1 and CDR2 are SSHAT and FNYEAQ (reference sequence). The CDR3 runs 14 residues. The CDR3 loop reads CASSLGSGKETQYF. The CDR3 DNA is TGTGCTAGCAGCTTAGGATCGGGGAAAGAGACCCAGTACTTC.

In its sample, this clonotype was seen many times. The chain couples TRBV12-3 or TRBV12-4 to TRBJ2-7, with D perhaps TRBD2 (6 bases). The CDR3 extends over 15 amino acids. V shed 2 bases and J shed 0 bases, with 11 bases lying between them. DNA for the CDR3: TGTGCCAGCAGTTTACGGGACTTCAGCTCCTACGAGCAGTACTTC. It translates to CASSLRDFSSYEQYF.

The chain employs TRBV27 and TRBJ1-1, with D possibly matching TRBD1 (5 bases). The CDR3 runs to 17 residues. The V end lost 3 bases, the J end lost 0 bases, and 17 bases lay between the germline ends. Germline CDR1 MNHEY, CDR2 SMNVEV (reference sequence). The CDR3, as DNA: TGTGCCAGCAGTTTCAGGGCAGGAACATGGATGAACACTGAAGCTTTCTTT. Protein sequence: CASSFRAGTWMNTEAFF.

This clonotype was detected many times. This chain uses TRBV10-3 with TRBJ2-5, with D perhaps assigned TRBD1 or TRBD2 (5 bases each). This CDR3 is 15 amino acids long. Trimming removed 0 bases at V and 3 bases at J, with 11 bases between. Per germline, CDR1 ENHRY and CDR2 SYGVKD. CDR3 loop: CAISESIGAEETQYF. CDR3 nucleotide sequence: TGTGCCATCAGTGAGTCGATCGGGGCAGAAGAGACCCAGTACTTC.

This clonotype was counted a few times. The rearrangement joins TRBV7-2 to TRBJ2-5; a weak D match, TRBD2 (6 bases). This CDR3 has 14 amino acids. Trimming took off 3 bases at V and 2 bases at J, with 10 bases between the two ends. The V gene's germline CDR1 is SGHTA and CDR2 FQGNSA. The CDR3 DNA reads TGTGCCAGCAGCTTCCAGGGACTGCAAGAGACCCAGTACTTC. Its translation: CASSFQGLQETQYF.